This T cell receptor (beta chain) was obtained from a study of cytomegalovirus exposure and HLA in healthy donors. PCR primers comprised 60 Vbeta and 13 Jbeta primers. The data were produced by immunoSEQ multiplex PCR, yet TCRdb's version contains in-frame clones alone and is incomplete. The data contain 200,000 to 250,000 clones, 76% of them seen just once; the ten biggest clones take up 0.6% to 0.7%. The ends lost 4 bases at V and 4 bases at J; junction bases unmatched: 9. CDR3 length: 15 residues. CDR1 and CDR2 from the germline V gene are SGHDT and YYEEEE. Sequenced sample: PBMCs. The receptor was isolated from a young man in good health and CMV-seronegative. This chain links TRBV5-6 with TRBJ1-2; the match to TRBD1 covers 8 bases. CDR3 region: CASSRRDRGGYGYTF. CDR3 nucleotide sequence: TGTGCCAGCAGCCGCCGAGACAGGGGTGGCTATGGCTACACCTTC.